The 21 T cell receptor beta chains given below trace back to one sample, sequenced in a study of T cell responses to AZD1222 COVID-19 vaccine. The assay was immunoSEQ multiplex PCR, and TCRdb's table has in-frame clones only and misses some. Among roughly 120,000 clones, 70% to 85% were seen once, and the ten largest hold around 6.2%. The input for sequencing was peripheral blood, taken on day 0 of AZD1222 vaccination. These receptors came from an adult in good health.

This chain uses TRBV7-2 with TRBJ2-1, with 10 bases aligning to TRBD1. Germline assignment: CDR1 SGHTA and CDR2 FQGNSA. Losses at the gene ends were 3 bases for V and 5 bases for J; bases not matched to a gene: 4. The CDR3 extends over 15 amino acids. DNA for the CDR3: TGTGCCAGCAGCTTTGGGACAGGGGCCCACAATGAGCAGTTCTTC. Its protein is CASSFGTGAHNEQFF.

This clone was counted between two and nine times. Other DNA sequences within the sample encode an identical CDR3. V usage is TRBV6-4 and J usage is TRBJ2-1; possibly TRBD2 for D (5 bases). Trimming removed 5 bases from V and 0 bases from J, with 5 bases in between. The germline CDR1 and CDR2 sequences are MRHNA and SNTAGT. The CDR3 loop spans 13 amino acids. Written as DNA, the CDR3 is TGTGCCAGCAGTCGGGACTCCTACAATGAGCAGTTCTTC. Translated, it gives CASSRDSYNEQFF.

The V and J genes are TRBV4-3 and TRBJ2-3, with D possibly being TRBD2 (5 bases). V dropped 6 bases and J dropped 0 bases, with 13 bases sitting between them. CDR1 is LGHNA, CDR2 YSLEER, per germline. This CDR3 comprises 15 residues. This CDR3 reads CASSFERRSTDTQYF. The CDR3 DNA reads TGCGCCAGCAGTTTTGAGCGGCGGAGCACAGATACGCAGTATTTT.

CDR3 sequence (DNA): TGTGCCAGTAGTATCGCTCGGAGTCGCACTGAAGCTTTCTTT. It specifies CASSIARSRTEAFF. This rearrangement joins TRBV19 to TRBJ1-1; the D is unclear. Germline-derived CDR1 and CDR2 are LNHDA and SQIVND (reference sequence). The CDR3 is 14 residues long. The ends were cut back, 3 bases at V and 4 bases at J, with 12 bases in the middle.

V is TRBV18 and J is TRBJ2-1; D possibly matches TRBD1 or TRBD2 (5 bases each). Germline V lookup: CDR1 KGHSH, CDR2 LQKENI. Trimming removed 3 bases from V and 0 bases from J, with 15 bases in between. This CDR3 region has 17 residues. CDR3 sequence reads: CASSPGVWQSSYNEQFF. The CDR3 nucleotides are TGTGCCAGCTCACCGGGGGTGTGGCAGTCCTCCTACAATGAGCAGTTCTTC.

V and J are TRBV19 and TRBJ1-5; no reliable D call. Germline CDR1 is LNHDA and CDR2 is SQIVND (reference sequence). The V end lost 3 bases, the J end lost 3 bases, and 12 bases lay between the germline ends. The CDR3 covers 15 residues. CDR3 DNA sequence: TGTGCCAGTAGTATTATTTGGCGGAACAATCAGCCCCAGCATTTT. Its translation is CASSIIWRNNQPQHF.

The rearrangement links TRBV5-4 to TRBJ1-1; the D is unclear. The germline V gene has CDR1 SGHNT and CDR2 YYREEE (reference sequence). The V end was cut by 5 bases, the J end by 4 bases, with 15 bases between. The CDR3 is made up of 14 amino acids. Here the CDR3 reads CASSHWGVTTEAFF. CDR3 coding DNA: TGTGCCAGCAGTCACTGGGGAGTTACCACTGAAGCTTTCTTT. The variable domain in full, with the rest retrieved from reference TRBV5-4 and TRBJ1-1, is ETGVTQSPTHLIKTRGQQVTLRCSSQSGHNTVSWYQQALGQGPQFIFQYYREEENGRGNFPPRFSGLQFPNYSSELNVNALELDDSALYLCASSHWGVTTEAFFGQGTRLTVV.

This chain uses TRBV9 with TRBJ2-3; D is unclear. The CDR3 sequence is 16 residues long. From germline, CDR1 is SGDLS and CDR2 YYNGEE. The V and J ends lost 0 bases and 0 bases respectively, with 11 bases between them. The CDR3 nucleotides read TGTGCCAGCAGCGTAGGGAGCTTATCTAGCACAGATACGCAGTATTTT. This sequence encodes CASSVGSLSSTDTQYF. The full variable domain, with the rest looked up from reference TRBV9 and TRBJ2-3, is DSGVTQTPKHLITATGQRVTLRCSPRSGDLSVYWYQQSLDQGLQFLIQYYNGEERAKGNILERFSAQQFPDLHSELNLSSLELGDSALYFCASSVGSLSSTDTQYFGPGTRLTVL.

The chain combines TRBV2 with TRBJ1-1; 8 nucleotides line up with TRBD1. V lost 8 bases and J lost 4; bases outside the gene matches: 9. This CDR3 is 14 amino acids long. Germline CDR1 and CDR2: SNHLY and FYNNEI. Here the CDR3 DNA reads TGTGCCAGCCGTCGTAACACAGGGGGCACTGAAGCTTTCTTT. Its protein product is CASRRNTGGTEAFF.

V is TRBV11-3 and J is TRBJ1-5; D gene uncertain. V was cut by 1 base and J by 8 bases, with 9 bases left in between. The germline V gene encodes CDR1 SGHNT and CDR2 YENEEA. The CDR3 has 13 residues. Here the CDR3 DNA reads TGTGCCAGCAGCTTAGGGGTGAGTAAGCCCCAGCATTTT. It is translated as CASSLGVSKPQHF.

This clone showed up just a few times. The CDR3 region is CASSQLGGVAGELFF. CDR3 coding DNA: TGCGCCAGCAGCCAATTAGGGGGGGTCGCCGGGGAGCTGTTTTTT. This chain joins TRBV4-1 and TRBJ2-2, with D perhaps TRBD2 (7 bases). V was shortened by 2 bases and J by 6 bases, with 13 bases between the two germline ends. The CDR3 sequence is 15 residues long. Per the germline V gene, CDR1 is MGHRA and CDR2 is YSYEKL.

The chain couples TRBV3-1 (or the pseudogene TRBV3-2) to TRBJ2-1, with 8 bases identical to TRBD2. The CDR3 contains 17 residues. The J segment lost 4 bases and the V segment lost 4 bases, leaving 12 bases of the junction unmatched. Per germline, CDR1 LGHDT and CDR2 YNNKEL (reference sequence). The CDR3 loop is CASSPQRGGPPYNEQFF. For the CDR3, the DNA is TGTGCCAGCAGCCCCCAGCGCGGGGGGCCCCCTTACAATGAGCAGTTCTTC.

J is TRBJ2-5 and V is TRBV9, with TRBD2 identical over 12 bases. V gave up 3 bases and J gave up 2 bases; unmatched junction bases: 2. The germline V gene has CDR1 SGDLS and CDR2 YYNGEE. CDR3 length: 15 residues. CDR3 protein: CASSGLAGEQETQYF. The CDR3, as DNA: TGTGCCAGCAGCGGACTAGCGGGGGAGCAAGAGACCCAGTACTTC.

The rearrangement joins TRBV29-1 to TRBJ2-7, with TRBD1 matching 10 bases. The CDR3 is made up of 12 amino acids. Germline CDR1 and CDR2: SQVTM and ANQGSEA. V lost 7 bases to trimming and J lost 6 bases; unmatched junction nucleotides: 6. CDR3 DNA: TGCAGCGCTGGACAGGGGGAGAGCGAGCAGTACTTC. As protein: CSAGQGESEQYF.

The V call is TRBV7-3, the J call TRBJ2-3; no clear D. The germline CDR1 and CDR2 sequences are SGHTA and FQGTGA. The V gene lost 3 bases and the J gene lost 3 bases, with 7 bases spanning the gap. This CDR3 region has 13 residues. CDR3 protein: CASSLIGTDTQYF. The CDR3 nucleotides are TGTGCCAGCAGCTTGATTGGGACAGATACGCAGTATTTT.

The rearrangement links TRBV27 to TRBJ2-5, with 12 bases aligning to TRBD2. Trimming cost V 6 bases and J 1 base; bases outside gene matches: 0. The germline gives CDR1 MNHEY, CDR2 SMNVEV (reference sequence). The CDR3 is made up of 14 amino acids. Written as DNA, the CDR3 is TGTGCCAGCAGACTAGCGGGGGGCCAAGAGACCCAGTACTTC. This sequence encodes CASRLAGGQETQYF.

This sequence joins TRBV28 and TRBJ1-3; D remains ambiguous. V gave up 3 bases and J gave up 2 bases, with 14 bases separating them. Looked up from germline, CDR1 is MDHEN and CDR2 is SYDVKM. The CDR3 has 16 amino acids. CDR3 nucleotide sequence: TGTGCCAGCAGTTTGACACCTCCAGGAACTGGAAACACCATATATTTT. Translation: CASSLTPPGTGNTIYF.

The V and J genes are TRBV18 and TRBJ1-1; TRBD1 matches at 9 bases. Germline V gives CDR1 KGHSH, CDR2 LQKENI. The CDR3 is 15 amino acids. V lost 3 bases to trimming and J lost 5 bases; unmatched junction nucleotides: 7. The DNA for the CDR3 is TGTGCCAGCTCACCGCAGAGGGACAGGGTAACTGAAGCTTTCTTT. It codes for CASSPQRDRVTEAFF.

The V gene is TRBV28, the J gene TRBJ2-3; TRBD1 matches at 8 bases. V lost 3 bases and J lost 7; bases outside the gene matches: 15. The V gene's germline CDR1 is MDHEN and CDR2 SYDVKM. This CDR3 is built from 17 residues. The CDR3 DNA reads as TGTGCCAGCAGTTTCTCACCCCAGGGGGCGCGGTTGAATACGCAGTATTTT. Its translation is CASSFSPQGARLNTQYF.

The chain uses TRBV29-1 and TRBJ2-1; 7 nucleotides agree with TRBD1. There are 14 residues in the CDR3. The V segment lost 1 base and the J segment 2 bases; nucleotides outside the gene matches: 2. Per the germline V gene, CDR1 is SQVTM and CDR2 is ANQGSEA. The DNA of the CDR3 is TGCAGCGTTGAAGGTAGGGGGCCCTACAATGAGCAGTTCTTC. Translated: CSVEGRGPYNEQFF.

This clone showed up just a few times. The rearrangement links TRBV13 to TRBJ2-5; TRBD2 matches at 15 bases. The CDR3 sequence is 17 residues long. The germline V gene encodes CDR1 PRHDT and CDR2 FYEKMQ (reference sequence). The junction had 3 bases not matched to a gene; V was cut back by 3 bases and J by 1 base. CDR3 sequence (DNA): TGTGCCAGCAGCTTGGGACTAGCGGGGGGTACCCAAGAGACCCAGTACTTC. It specifies CASSLGLAGGTQETQYF.